The 30 T cell receptor beta chains below all came from one sample that was sequenced in a study of blood T cell repertoires in COVID-19. The protocol was immunoSEQ multiplex PCR, while the TCRdb copy is restricted to in-frame clones and leaves out a portion. The sample lists about 480,000 clones, about 89% occurring once. Sequencing was performed on peripheral blood. These TCRs come from a woman between 45 and 65 years old with COVID-19, enrolled during active disease.

The rearrangement uses TRBV3-1 (or the pseudogene TRBV3-2) and TRBJ2-3, with D possibly TRBD2 on 5 matching bases. The CDR3 consists of 13 residues. Trimming left V 2 bases short and J 4 bases short, with 7 bases between. CDR1 and CDR2 from the germline V gene are LGHDT and YNNKEL (reference sequence). CDR3 bases: TGTGCCAGCAGCCAATCTAGCTCAGATACGCAGTATTTT. Protein product: CASSQSSSDTQYF.

The chain has TRBV15 and TRBJ2-1, with 8 bases aligning to TRBD1. V shed 5 bases and J 3 bases; nucleotides not matched to a gene: 6. The CDR3 runs 15 residues. Germline CDR1 LNHNV, CDR2 YYDKDF (reference sequence). The CDR3 protein is CATSLSRGLYNEQFF. Here the CDR3 DNA reads TGTGCCACCAGCCTTTCCAGGGGGCTCTACAATGAGCAGTTCTTC.

Worth noting for this clone: Other DNA sequences in this sample translate to the same CDR3. The CDR3 coding sequence is TGTGCCAGCAGCTTCGGGGCAACTAATGAAAAACTGTTTTTT. Translated: CASSFGATNEKLFF. The chain carries TRBV7-9 and TRBJ1-4; D not certain. Trimming cost V 3 bases and J 0 bases, with 5 bases left between them. Germline CDR1 reads SEHNR; CDR2 reads FQNEAQ (reference sequence). There are 14 residues in the CDR3.

The chain combines TRBV30 with TRBJ1-2, with TRBD1 as a possible D gene (5 bases). V was pared by 3 bases and J by 6 bases, with 11 bases between. Germline V lookup: CDR1 GTSNPN, CDR2 SVGIG (reference sequence). The CDR3 is 12 amino acids. The CDR3 DNA reads TGTGCCTGGAGCCCCAGGGCGAATGGCTACACCTTC. It is translated as CAWSPRANGYTF.

The V call is TRBV5-1, the J call TRBJ1-5, with a tentative D call TRBD1 (6 bases). This CDR3 is 13 amino acids long. Trimming took 8 bases from V and 5 from J, leaving 14 bases between them. CDR1 and CDR2 from the germline V gene are SGHRS and YFSETQ. As DNA, the CDR3 is TGCGCCAGTTCTATGGGGGCAGATCAGCCCCAGCATTTT. Its translation: CASSMGADQPQHF.

The gene calls are TRBV3-1 (or the pseudogene TRBV3-2) and TRBJ1-1; the D gene is possibly TRBD1 (5 bases). Germline-derived CDR1 and CDR2 are LGHDT and YNNKEL (reference sequence). Trimming stripped 5 bases from V and 8 bases from J, with 15 bases between. This CDR3 region has 13 residues. The CDR3 nucleotides are TGTGCCAGCAGCGTTAAGGGGTCGAGGGAAGCTTTCTTT. Protein sequence: CASSVKGSREAFF.

The table lists this clone with a few counts. The J gene is TRBJ2-7, the V gene TRBV5-6; a weak D match, TRBD1 (6 bases). This CDR3 is built from 15 residues. Between the trimmed V and J ends, which lost 0 bases and 6 bases, there was a span of 16 bases. Per germline, CDR1 SGHDT and CDR2 YYEEEE. The DNA for the CDR3 is TGTGCCAGCAGCTTGGCTGACAGGAAAATGGGCGAGCAGTACTTC. It encodes CASSLADRKMGEQYF.

This clone occurred once. V usage is TRBV19 and J usage is TRBJ1-2; 11 nucleotides align to TRBD1. The length of the CDR3 is 14 residues. Trimming at V came to 3 bases and at J to 3 bases, leaving 0 bases not matched to a gene. The germline V gene encodes CDR1 LNHDA and CDR2 SQIVND (reference sequence). CDR3 nucleotide sequence: TGTGCCAGTAGTATGGGACAGGGGGACTATGGCTACACCTTC. It is translated as CASSMGQGDYGYTF.

The rearrangement joins TRBV9 to TRBJ2-5, with D possibly TRBD2 on 5 matching bases. The CDR3 is 14 amino acids. V was shortened by 4 bases and J by 5 bases, with 15 bases between the two germline ends. The germline V gene has CDR1 SGDLS and CDR2 YYNGEE. DNA of the CDR3: TGTGCCAGCAGCCCCAGCGGACGAGCGGAGACCCAGTACTTC. Translating gives CASSPSGRAETQYF. The variable domain in full, with the rest retrieved from reference TRBV9 and TRBJ2-5, is DSGVTQTPKHLITATGQRVTLRCSPRSGDLSVYWYQQSLDQGLQFLIQYYNGEERAKGNILERFSAQQFPDLHSELNLSSLELGDSALYFCASSPSGRAETQYFGPGTRLLVL.

The chain recombines TRBV11-2 with TRBJ2-7, with 9 bases identical to TRBD1. V lost 5 bases to trimming and J lost 6 bases; unmatched junction nucleotides: 8. Germline CDR1 reads SGHAT; CDR2 reads FQNNGV. This CDR3 is 14 amino acids long. CDR3 region: CASSPRTGEAEQYF. CDR3 in DNA: TGTGCCAGCAGCCCCCGGACAGGGGAGGCCGAGCAGTACTTC.

V usage is TRBV5-1 and J usage is TRBJ2-7, with D possibly TRBD1 on 6 matching bases. CDR1 is SGHRS, CDR2 YFSETQ, per germline. The CDR3 contains 14 residues. Between the trimmed V and J ends, which lost 3 bases and 3 bases, there was a span of 13 bases. The DNA for the CDR3 is TGCGCCAGCAGCTCTGAGGGACAAGTCTACGAGCAGTACTTC. Translation gives CASSSEGQVYEQYF. The entire variable domain, with the rest obtained from reference TRBV5-1 and TRBJ2-7, is as follows: KAGVTQTPRYLIKTRGQQVTLSCSPISGHRSVSWYQQTPGQGLQFLFEYFSETQRNKGNFPGRFSGRQFSNSRSEMNVSTLELGDSALYLCASSSEGQVYEQYFGPGTRLTVT.

This chain joins TRBV18 and TRBJ1-5; 10 bases line up with TRBD1. Germline CDR1 and CDR2: KGHSH and LQKENI. This CDR3 region has 17 residues. The junction had 6 bases not matched to a gene; V was cut back by 1 base and J by 3 bases. CDR3 protein: CASSPQMTGGHNQPQHF. As DNA, the CDR3 is TGTGCCAGCTCACCACAGATGACAGGGGGCCACAATCAGCCCCAGCATTTT.

J is TRBJ2-6 and V is TRBV9; TRBD1 might be the D (6 bases). V gave up 0 bases and J gave up 2 bases, with 12 bases separating them. Germline V gene sequence: CDR1 SGDLS, CDR2 YYNGEE. The CDR3 has 17 residues. The CDR3 coding sequence is TGTGCCAGCAGCGTAGTGCCCGGGACAACTGGGGCCAACGTCCTGACTTTC. This codes for CASSVVPGTTGANVLTF.

The V and J genes are TRBV30 and TRBJ1-6; TRBD1 agrees at 9 bases. This CDR3 spans 15 amino acids. J gave up 7 bases and V 7 bases, and 11 bases lay outside the gene matches. CDR1 and CDR2 from the germline V gene are GTSNPN and SVGIG (reference sequence). The CDR3 sequence: CASSRTGASNSPLHF. The DNA for the CDR3 is TGTGCCTCATCCAGGACAGGGGCGAGCAATTCACCCCTCCACTTT.

This clone was counted only a few times. This chain connects TRBV10-3 to TRBJ1-3; D call uncertain. CDR1 ENHRY and CDR2 SYGVKD come from the germline V gene. The germline V and J ends were trimmed by 3 bases and 0 bases, with 9 bases remaining between them. The length of the CDR3 is 15 residues. In DNA, the CDR3 is TGTGCCATCAGTGACACTGTTATCTCTGGAAACACCATATATTTT. Translation gives CAISDTVISGNTIYF.

With regard to this clone: This specimen includes other DNA sequences encoding the same CDR3. This sequence joins TRBV6-5 and TRBJ2-7, with D hard to call. The CDR3 sequence is 10 residues long. V shed 6 bases and J shed 3 bases, with 3 bases lying between them. Germline lookup yields CDR1 MNHEY and CDR2 SVGAGI. The CDR3 DNA follows: TGTGCCAGCAGCCTCTACGAGCAGTACTTC. Translated: CASSLYEQYF.

The gene calls are TRBV5-1 and TRBJ2-2, with TRBD1 as a possible D gene (6 bases). Trimming took off 5 bases at V and 1 base at J, with 18 bases between the two ends. Germline V CDR1 and CDR2: SGHRS, YFSETQ. This CDR3 comprises 17 residues. CDR3 sequence reads: CASSRWGGQMNTGELFF. The CDR3 DNA is TGCGCCAGCAGTCGTTGGGGCGGACAGATGAACACCGGGGAGCTGTTTTTT.

The rearrangement links TRBV21-1 to TRBJ1-5; the table calls TRBD1, which could not be checked here. TRBV21-1 constitutes a pseudogene. The CDR3 extends over 15 amino acids. CDR3 amino acids: CASSTSRGQVGPQHF. CDR3 nucleotides: TGTGCCAGCAGCACCTCAAGGGGACAGGTCGGTCCCCAGCATTTT.

V and J are TRBV6-1 and TRBJ2-3, with 11 bases that match TRBD2. The length of the CDR3 is 17 residues. Germline values: CDR1 MNHNS, CDR2 SASEGT. V shed 2 bases and J 1 base; nucleotides not matched to a gene: 5. The CDR3 region has the DNA TGTGCCAGCAGTGAAAATCGACTAGCGGGGCGCACAGATACGCAGTATTTT. This translates into CASSENRLAGRTDTQYF.

The chain has TRBV4-1 and TRBJ2-7; TRBD2 agrees at 11 bases. The junction had 7 bases not matched to a gene; V was cut back by 2 bases and J by 4 bases. The CDR3 length is 16 residues. CDR1 is MGHRA, CDR2 YSYEKL, per germline. The CDR3 sequence is CASSQSGASGGYEQYF. The CDR3 DNA follows: TGCGCCAGCAGCCAATCGGGGGCTAGCGGGGGGTACGAGCAGTACTTC.

The chain uses TRBV30 and TRBJ2-5; 8 nucleotides line up with TRBD2. Germline lookup yields CDR1 GTSNPN and CDR2 SVGIG (reference sequence). This CDR3 spans 13 amino acids. V lost 7 bases and J lost 5; bases outside the gene matches: 9. The CDR3 coding sequence is TGTGCCTCAGAGTCGGGGGGGCACGAGACCCAGTACTTC. It specifies CASESGGHETQYF.

The V call is TRBV6-5, the J call TRBJ1-5; 7 bases line up with TRBD1. The V and J ends lost 8 bases and 2 bases, in that order; junction bases with no gene match: 9. This CDR3 comprises 15 residues. Germline V gives CDR1 MNHEY, CDR2 SVGAGI. In nucleotides, the CDR3 is TGTGCCAGCCGGGACAGTCCTCCCGGCAATCAGCCCCAGCATTTT. Translation gives CASRDSPPGNQPQHF.

The rearrangement links TRBV7-2 to TRBJ2-1; a possible D gene is TRBD2 (7 bases). CDR3 length equals 14 residues. Germline loops: CDR1 SGHTA, CDR2 FQGNSA. V lost 5 bases, J lost 8 bases, and 16 bases lay in between. Written as DNA, the CDR3 is TGTGCCAGCAGCGAATTTGCGGGGGCAGATGAGCAGTTCTTC. Its protein is CASSEFAGADEQFF.

J is TRBJ2-3 and V is TRBV9; 7 bases are shared with TRBD2. From germline, CDR1 is SGDLS and CDR2 YYNGEE. This CDR3 is 17 amino acids long. V was clipped by 3 bases and J by 6 bases; unmatched bases: 16. The CDR3 sequence: CASSASPTGTNEDTQYF. The CDR3 bases are TGTGCCAGCAGCGCCTCCCCCACCGGGACTAATGAGGATACGCAGTATTTT.

This clone was seen a single time. The chain joins TRBV10-3 to TRBJ2-5; 7 nucleotides match TRBD1. The CDR3 consists of 15 residues. The J segment lost 5 bases and the V segment lost 6 bases, leaving 12 bases of the junction unmatched. Germline V lookup: CDR1 ENHRY, CDR2 SYGVKD. The CDR3 bases are TGTGCCATCAGGAGGGGGCCTACGAGGGGGGAGACCCAGTACTTC. This encodes CAIRRGPTRGETQYF.

V usage is TRBV27 and J usage is TRBJ1-2; TRBD1 aligns across 8 bases. This CDR3 is 17 amino acids long. CDR1 and CDR2 (germline): MNHEY, SMNVEV (reference sequence). Trimming at V came to 5 bases and at J to 4 bases, leaving 15 bases not matched to a gene. The CDR3 nucleotides read TGTGCCAGCAGTCCACTGGACAGGGCATTACCCTCCTATGGCTACACCTTC. Its translation: CASSPLDRALPSYGYTF.

The V call is TRBV7-9, the J call TRBJ2-1; 8 nucleotides line up with TRBD1. The CDR3 spans 15 residues. V trimming: 1 base; J trimming: 5 bases; junction bases outside the gene matches: 4. Germline values: CDR1 SEHNR, CDR2 FQNEAQ (reference sequence). The CDR3 spells CASSLGQGRDNEQFF. CDR3 DNA: TGTGCCAGCAGCTTAGGACAGGGGCGGGACAATGAGCAGTTCTTC.

Turning to this clone: Within the sample, other DNA sequences also encode this same CDR3. The chain recombines TRBV7-8 with TRBJ1-1; D perhaps matches TRBD1 (6 bases). V was clipped by 2 bases and J by 4 bases, with 14 bases between them. The CDR3 is 15 amino acids. Germline CDR1 is SGHVS and CDR2 is FQNEAQ. CDR3 sequence reads: CASSLRDRGGTEAFF. The CDR3 DNA reads TGTGCCAGCAGCTTAAGGGATAGGGGGGGCACTGAAGCTTTCTTT. The complete variable domain, with remaining parts taken from reference TRBV7-8 and TRBJ1-1, reads GAGVSQSPRYKVAKRGQDVALRCDPISGHVSLFWYQQALGQGPEFLTYFQNEAQLDKSGLPSDRFFAERPEGSVSTLKIQRTQQEDSAVYLCASSLRDRGGTEAFFGQGTRLTVV.

This chain connects TRBV7-9 to TRBJ1-4, with D uncertain. V lost 0 bases and J 0 bases, leaving 5 bases between the germline ends. Germline lookup yields CDR1 SEHNR and CDR2 FQNEAQ (reference sequence). The CDR3 extends over 15 amino acids. CDR3 sequence: CASSLATPTNEKLFF. The CDR3, as DNA: TGTGCCAGCAGCTTAGCTACACCAACTAATGAAAAACTGTTTTTT. Complete variable domain (other parts from reference TRBV7-9 and TRBJ1-4): DTGVSQNPRHKITKRGQNVTFRCDPISEHNRLYWYRQTLGQGPEFLTYFQNEAQLEKSRLLSDRFSAERPKGSFSTLEIQRTEQGDSAMYLCASSLATPTNEKLFFGSGTQLSVL.

The chain recombines TRBV9 with TRBJ1-1; the D is unclear. CDR1 and CDR2 (germline): SGDLS, YYNGEE. Trimming took 0 bases from V and 10 from J, leaving 16 bases between them. This CDR3 has 14 residues. Here the CDR3 reads CASSVAWTREGAFF. Here the CDR3 DNA reads TGTGCCAGCAGCGTAGCCTGGACTCGGGAGGGAGCTTTCTTT.